This T cell receptor beta chain derives from a study of cytomegalovirus exposure and HLA in healthy donors. Findings of the study overall: Investigators reported fewer than 200 TCR beta chains as tied to cytomegalovirus.

The PCR was carried out with 60 Vbeta primers and 13 Jbeta primers. Using immunoSEQ multiplex PCR, the repertoire was profiled, and TCRdb retains in-frame clones only, with some absent. Here the sample spans some 91,000 clones, around 77% being singletons. The CDR3 extends over 16 amino acids. The junction had 6 bases not matched to a gene; V was cut back by 1 base and J by 2 bases. From germline, CDR1 is SEHNR and CDR2 FQNEAQ (reference sequence). About this clone: The antigen remains undetermined.

Sample: PBMCs. The source is a man aged 40-49 years in good health and CMV-seronegative. The J gene is TRBJ2-5, the V gene TRBV7-9; 8 bases map to TRBD1. CDR3 loop: CASSLVGTGIQETQYF. In DNA, the CDR3 is TGTGCCAGCAGCTTAGTAGGGACAGGAATACAAGAGACCCAGTACTTC.